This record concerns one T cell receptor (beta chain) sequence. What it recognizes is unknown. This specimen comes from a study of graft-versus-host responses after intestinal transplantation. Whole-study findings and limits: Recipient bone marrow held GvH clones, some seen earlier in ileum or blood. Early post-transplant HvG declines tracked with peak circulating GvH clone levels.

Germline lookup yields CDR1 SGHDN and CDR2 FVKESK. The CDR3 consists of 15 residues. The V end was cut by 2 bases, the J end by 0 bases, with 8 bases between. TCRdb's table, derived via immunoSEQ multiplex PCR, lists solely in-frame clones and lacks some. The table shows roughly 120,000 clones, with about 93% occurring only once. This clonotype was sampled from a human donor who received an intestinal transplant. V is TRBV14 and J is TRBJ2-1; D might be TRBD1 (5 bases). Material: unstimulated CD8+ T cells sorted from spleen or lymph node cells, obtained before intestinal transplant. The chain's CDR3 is CASSQYRSSYNEQFF. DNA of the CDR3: TGTGCCAGCAGCCAATACAGGAGCTCCTACAATGAGCAGTTCTTC.